This T cell receptor beta chain appears in the sequencing data of a study of T cell repertoires in cytomegalovirus infection (dated by TCRdb to the late 2010s). As for the study more broadly: Recently identified HLA-C-restricted CMV epitopes, whose presentation resists viral immunomodulation, were targeted by peptide stimulations together with well-studied HLA-B-restricted epitopes. Donor HLA type was relevant to the analysis, as public TCR beta signatures indicated carriage of CMV infection together with the matching HLA type. The paper's findings and limits, for the study overall: Cumulative frequency of public TCR beta family members discriminated carriers of CMV infection plus the relevant HLA type in this cohort and an independent roughly 330-donor cohort. In the ex vivo response, HLA-C-restricted CMV-specific TCR beta clonotypes were dominant, and in two of eight donors the single most frequent clonotype came from this HLA-C-restricted group.

This clonotype has at least ten counts. Its antigen remains undetermined. Base qualities are not provided; no much larger clone lies one nucleotide away. The sample's treatment or condition, from its label and the paper: in vitro stimulation with specific CMV peptide epitopes to enrich CMV-specific T cells. TCRdb lists the instrument as Illumina HiSeq 1500. In-frame beta chains were kept once TCRdb had trimmed the public reads at Q25 with fastp and called clones with MiXCR. Rows are unified per CDR3 protein, each entry keeping the most common DNA and genes. The sample table contains 370,000 or so distinct CDR3 sequences; only one count was recorded for about 35% of them. Roughly 12% of the sample goes to the ten largest clones. V has 6 bases trimmed and J has 3 bases trimmed; junction bases matching no gene number 7. Counted from cysteine to phenylalanine, this CDR3 has 16 amino acids. The kept DNA is CDR3 alone, 48 bases in frame from the first base. The germline V gene (reference sequence) supplies CDR1 LNHDA and CDR2 SQIVND.

This clonotype originated in a human donor in good health (CMV status not recorded). Some clones in this sample may be carry-over from other donors' samples. The sequencing used cultured PBMCs, collected from culture after CMV antigen stimulation. The chain is made from TRBV19 and TRBJ2-1; 11 nucleotides in the junction match TRBD2. The DNA reads as follows: TGTGCCAGTAGCCCCCTAGCGGGGGGTAACTACAATGAGCAGTTCTTC. Translated, this is CASSPLAGGNYNEQFF. Extended through the reference TRBV19 and TRBJ2-1 proteins, this CDR3 yields the full variable domain: DGGITQSPKYLFRKEGQNVTLSCEQNLNHDAMYWYRQDPGQGLRLIYYSQIVNDFQKGDIAEGYSVSREKKESFPLTVTSAQKNPTAFYLCASSPLAGGNYNEQFFGPGTRLTVL.